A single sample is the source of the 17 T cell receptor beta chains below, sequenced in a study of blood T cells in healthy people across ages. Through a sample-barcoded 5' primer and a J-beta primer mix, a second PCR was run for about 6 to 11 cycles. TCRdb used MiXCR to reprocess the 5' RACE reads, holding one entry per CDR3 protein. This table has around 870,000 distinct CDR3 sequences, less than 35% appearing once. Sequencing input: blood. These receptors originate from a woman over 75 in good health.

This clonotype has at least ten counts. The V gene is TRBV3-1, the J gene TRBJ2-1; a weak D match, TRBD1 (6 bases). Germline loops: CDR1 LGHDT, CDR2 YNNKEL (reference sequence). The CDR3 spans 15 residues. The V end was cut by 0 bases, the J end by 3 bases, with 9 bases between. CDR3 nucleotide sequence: TGTGCCAGCAGCCAAGATGGGACAAGCTACAATGAGCAGTTCTTC. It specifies CASSQDGTSYNEQFF.

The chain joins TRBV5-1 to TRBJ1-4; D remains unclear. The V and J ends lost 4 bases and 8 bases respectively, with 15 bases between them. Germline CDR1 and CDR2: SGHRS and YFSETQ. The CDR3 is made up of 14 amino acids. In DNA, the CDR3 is TGCGCCAGCAGCGCCTCCGGGTCTCGGGAAAAACTGTTTTTT. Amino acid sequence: CASSASGSREKLFF.

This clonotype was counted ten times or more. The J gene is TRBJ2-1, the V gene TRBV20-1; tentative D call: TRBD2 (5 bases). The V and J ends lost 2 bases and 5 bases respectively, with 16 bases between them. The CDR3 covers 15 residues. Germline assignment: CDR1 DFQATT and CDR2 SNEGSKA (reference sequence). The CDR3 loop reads CSARSDSTFDNEQFF. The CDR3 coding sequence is TGCAGTGCTAGATCGGACTCGACCTTCGACAATGAGCAGTTCTTC.

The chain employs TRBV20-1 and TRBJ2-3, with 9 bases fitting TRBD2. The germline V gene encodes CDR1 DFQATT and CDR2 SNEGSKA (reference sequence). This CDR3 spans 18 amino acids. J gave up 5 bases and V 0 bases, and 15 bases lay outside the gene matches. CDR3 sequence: CSARDRGNLAGWRDTQYF. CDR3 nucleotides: TGCAGTGCTAGAGATCGAGGAAACCTAGCGGGATGGCGAGATACGCAGTATTTT.

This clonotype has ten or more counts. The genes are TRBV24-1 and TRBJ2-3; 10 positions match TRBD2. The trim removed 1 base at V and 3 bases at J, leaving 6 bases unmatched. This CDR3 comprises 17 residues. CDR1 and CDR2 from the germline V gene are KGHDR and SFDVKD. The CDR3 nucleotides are TGTGCCACCAGTGATTTTAGGGGACTAGCGAAAACAGATACGCAGTATTTT. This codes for CATSDFRGLAKTDTQYF.

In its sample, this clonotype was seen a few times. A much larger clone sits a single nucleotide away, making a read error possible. The chain's CDR3 is CATRGLRGLGITDAQYF. The CDR3 DNA reads as TGTGCCACCCGTGGACTTCGCGGGTTGGGGATCACAGATGCGCAGTATTTT. The chain employs TRBV24-1 and TRBJ2-3; maybe TRBD2 (5 bases). CDR3 length equals 17 residues. Germline V gene sequence: CDR1 KGHDR, CDR2 SFDVKD.

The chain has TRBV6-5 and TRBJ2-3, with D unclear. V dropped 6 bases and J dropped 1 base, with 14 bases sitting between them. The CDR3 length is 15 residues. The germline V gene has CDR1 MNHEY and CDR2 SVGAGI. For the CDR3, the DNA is TGTGCCAGCAGACGCACCGGCCTAGGCACAGATACGCAGTATTTT. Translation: CASRRTGLGTDTQYF.

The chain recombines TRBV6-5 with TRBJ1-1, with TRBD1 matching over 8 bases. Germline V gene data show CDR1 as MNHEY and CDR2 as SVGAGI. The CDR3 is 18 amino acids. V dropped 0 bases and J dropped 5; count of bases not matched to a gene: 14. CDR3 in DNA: TGTGCCAGCAGTTACTCGATGGGCCAGGGGGCGCTGAGGACTGAAGCTTTCTTT. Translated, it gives CASSYSMGQGALRTEAFF.

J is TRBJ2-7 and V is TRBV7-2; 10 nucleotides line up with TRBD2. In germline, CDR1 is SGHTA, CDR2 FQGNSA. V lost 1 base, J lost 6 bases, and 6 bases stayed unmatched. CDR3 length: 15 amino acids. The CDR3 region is CASSLGRASGSEQYF. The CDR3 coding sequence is TGTGCCAGCAGCTTAGGAAGGGCTAGCGGGAGCGAGCAGTACTTC.

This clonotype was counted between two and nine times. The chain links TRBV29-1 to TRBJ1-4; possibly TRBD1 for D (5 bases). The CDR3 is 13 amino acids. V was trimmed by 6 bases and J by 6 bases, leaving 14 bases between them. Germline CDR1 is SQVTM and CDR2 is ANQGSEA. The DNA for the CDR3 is TGCAGCGTGCGGGACGGGGGGGATGAAAAACTGTTTTTT. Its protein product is CSVRDGGDEKLFF.

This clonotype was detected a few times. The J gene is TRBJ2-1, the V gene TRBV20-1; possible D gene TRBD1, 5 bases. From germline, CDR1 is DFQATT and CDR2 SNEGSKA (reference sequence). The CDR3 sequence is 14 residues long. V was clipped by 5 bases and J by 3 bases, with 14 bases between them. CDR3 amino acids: CSAEGERSYNEQFF. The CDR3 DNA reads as TGCAGTGCTGAAGGGGAAAGGAGCTACAATGAGCAGTTCTTC.

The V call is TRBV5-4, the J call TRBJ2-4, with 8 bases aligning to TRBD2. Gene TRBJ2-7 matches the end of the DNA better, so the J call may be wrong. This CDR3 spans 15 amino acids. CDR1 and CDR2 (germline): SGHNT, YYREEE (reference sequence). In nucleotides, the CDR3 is TGTGCCAGCAGCTTAACCTTAGCGGGGTACGACGAGCAGTACTTC. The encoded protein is CASSLTLAGYDEQYF.

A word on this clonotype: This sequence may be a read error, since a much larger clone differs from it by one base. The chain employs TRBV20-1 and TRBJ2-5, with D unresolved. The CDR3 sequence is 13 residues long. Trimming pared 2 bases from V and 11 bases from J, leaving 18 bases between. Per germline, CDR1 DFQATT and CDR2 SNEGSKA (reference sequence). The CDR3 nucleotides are TGCAGTGCTAGAATTGGGCTTTTAAATGAGCAGTACTTC. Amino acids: CSARIGLLNEQYF.

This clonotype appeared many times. The CDR3 reads CASSLSRDQPQHF. The CDR3 nucleotides read TGTGCCAGCAGTTTATCACGAGATCAGCCCCAGCATTTT. The J gene is TRBJ1-5, the V gene TRBV12-3 or TRBV12-4; no clear D. The CDR3 covers 13 residues. The V end was cut by 2 bases, the J end by 5 bases, with 7 bases between.

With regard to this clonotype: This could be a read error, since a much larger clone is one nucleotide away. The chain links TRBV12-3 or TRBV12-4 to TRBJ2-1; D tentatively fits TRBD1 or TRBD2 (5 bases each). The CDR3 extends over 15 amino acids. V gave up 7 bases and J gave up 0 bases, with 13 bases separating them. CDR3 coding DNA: TGTGCCAGCAATGGACATGGACTCTCCTACAATGAGCAGTTCTTC. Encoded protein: CASNGHGLSYNEQFF.

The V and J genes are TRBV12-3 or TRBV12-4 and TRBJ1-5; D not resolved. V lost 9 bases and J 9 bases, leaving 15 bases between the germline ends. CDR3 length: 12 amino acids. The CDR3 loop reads CASSQVGMPQHF. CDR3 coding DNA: TGTGCCAGTAGTCAAGTCGGCATGCCCCAGCATTTT.

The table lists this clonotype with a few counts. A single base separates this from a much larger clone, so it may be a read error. CDR3 nucleotides: TGTGCCAGCAGTGTAAAACAGGGGCCCTACAATGAGCAGTACTTC. Amino acids: CASSVKQGPYNEQYF. This chain joins TRBV2 and TRBJ2-7; 7 bases map to TRBD1. Trimming at V came to 4 bases and at J to 7 bases, leaving 13 bases not matched to a gene. Germline V gene data show CDR1 as SNHLY and CDR2 as FYNNEI. This CDR3 is 15 amino acids long. Supplemented by reference TRBV2 and TRBJ2-7, the full variable domain reads EPEVTQTPSHQVTQMGQEVILRCVPISNHLYFYWYRQILGQKVEFLVSFYNNEISEKSEIFDDQFSVERPDGSNFTLKIRSTKLEDSAMYFCASSVKQGPYNEQYFGPGTRLTVT.